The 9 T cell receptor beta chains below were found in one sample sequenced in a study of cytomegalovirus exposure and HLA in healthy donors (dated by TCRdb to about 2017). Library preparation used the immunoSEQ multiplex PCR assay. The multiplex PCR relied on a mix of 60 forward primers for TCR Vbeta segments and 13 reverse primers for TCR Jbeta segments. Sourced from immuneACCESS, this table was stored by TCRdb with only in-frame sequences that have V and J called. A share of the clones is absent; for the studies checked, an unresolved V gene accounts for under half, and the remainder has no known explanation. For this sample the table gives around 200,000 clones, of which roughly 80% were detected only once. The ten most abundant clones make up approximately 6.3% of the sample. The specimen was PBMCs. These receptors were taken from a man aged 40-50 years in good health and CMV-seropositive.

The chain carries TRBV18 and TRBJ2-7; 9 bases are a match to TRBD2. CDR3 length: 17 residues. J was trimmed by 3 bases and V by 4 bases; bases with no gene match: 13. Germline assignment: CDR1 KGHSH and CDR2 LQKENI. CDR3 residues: CASSRSQGLASGYEQYF. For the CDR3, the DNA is TGTGCCAGCTCACGATCCCAGGGACTAGCATCCGGCTACGAGCAGTACTTC.

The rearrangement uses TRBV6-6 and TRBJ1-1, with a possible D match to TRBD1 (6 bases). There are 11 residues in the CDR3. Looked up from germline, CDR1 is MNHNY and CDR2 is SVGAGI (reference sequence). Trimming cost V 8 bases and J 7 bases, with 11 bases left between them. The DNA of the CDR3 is TGTGCCAGCGCAGGGGTAGATGAAGCTTTCTTT. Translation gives CASAGVDEAFF.

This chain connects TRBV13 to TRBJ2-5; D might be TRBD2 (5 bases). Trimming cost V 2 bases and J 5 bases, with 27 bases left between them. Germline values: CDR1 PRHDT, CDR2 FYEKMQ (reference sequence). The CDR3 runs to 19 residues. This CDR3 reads CASSLTLPGSVPHRETQYF. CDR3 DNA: TGTGCCAGCAGCTTAACCCTCCCGGGTAGCGTCCCACATCGGGAGACCCAGTACTTC.

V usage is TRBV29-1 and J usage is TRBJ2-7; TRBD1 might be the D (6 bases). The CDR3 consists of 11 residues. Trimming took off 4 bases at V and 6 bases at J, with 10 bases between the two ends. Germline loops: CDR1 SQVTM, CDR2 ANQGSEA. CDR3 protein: CSVVQGGEQYF. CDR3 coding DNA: TGCAGCGTTGTACAGGGCGGCGAGCAGTACTTC.

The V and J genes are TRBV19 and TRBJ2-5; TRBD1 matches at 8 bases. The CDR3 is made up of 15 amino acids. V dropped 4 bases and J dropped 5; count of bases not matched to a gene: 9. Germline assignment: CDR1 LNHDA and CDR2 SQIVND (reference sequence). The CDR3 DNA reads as TGTGCCAGTAGTACTGGGACAGGTCTGGGGGAGACCCAGTACTTC. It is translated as CASSTGTGLGETQYF. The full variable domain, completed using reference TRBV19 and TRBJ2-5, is DGGITQSPKYLFRKEGQNVTLSCEQNLNHDAMYWYRQDPGQGLRLIYYSQIVNDFQKGDIAEGYSVSREKKESFPLTVTSAQKNPTAFYLCASSTGTGLGETQYFGPGTRLLVL.

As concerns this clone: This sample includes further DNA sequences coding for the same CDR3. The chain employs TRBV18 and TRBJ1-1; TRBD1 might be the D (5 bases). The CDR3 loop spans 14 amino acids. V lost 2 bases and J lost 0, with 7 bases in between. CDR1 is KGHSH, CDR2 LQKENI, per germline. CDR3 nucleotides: TGTGCCAGCTCACCAGCGGGGGTGAACACTGAAGCTTTCTTT. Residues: CASSPAGVNTEAFF.

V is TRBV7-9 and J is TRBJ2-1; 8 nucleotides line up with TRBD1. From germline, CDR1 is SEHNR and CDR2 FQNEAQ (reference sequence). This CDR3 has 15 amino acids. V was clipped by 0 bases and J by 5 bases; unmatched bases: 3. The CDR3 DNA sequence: TGTGCCAGCAGCTTAGCGGGACAGGTTGACAATGAGCAGTTCTTC. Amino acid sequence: CASSLAGQVDNEQFF.

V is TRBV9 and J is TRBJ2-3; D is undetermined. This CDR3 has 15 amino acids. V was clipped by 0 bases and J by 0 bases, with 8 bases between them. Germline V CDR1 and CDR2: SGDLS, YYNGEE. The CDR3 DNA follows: TGTGCCAGCAGCGTAGAACACGCTAGCACAGATACGCAGTATTTT. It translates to CASSVEHASTDTQYF.

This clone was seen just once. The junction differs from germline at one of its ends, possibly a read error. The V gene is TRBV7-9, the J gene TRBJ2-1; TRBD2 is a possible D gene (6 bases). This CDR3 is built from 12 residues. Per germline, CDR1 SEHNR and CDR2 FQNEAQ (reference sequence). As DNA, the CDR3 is TGTTCCAGCAGCTTCGTTACTAGCGAGCAGTTCTTC. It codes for CSSSFVTSEQFF. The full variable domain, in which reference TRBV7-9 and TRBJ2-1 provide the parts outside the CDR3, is DTGVSQNPRHKITKRGQNVTFRCDPISEHNRLYWYRQTLGQGPEFLTYFQNEAQLEKSRLLSDRFSAERPKGSFSTLEIQRTEQGDSAMYLCSSSFVTSEQFFGPGTRLTVL.